This is a list of T cell receptor beta chains from one sample in a study of cytomegalovirus exposure and HLA in healthy donors. Here immunoSEQ multiplex PCR was the method, and the copy in TCRdb shows in-frame clones only, minus some. The sample has 170,000 or so clones, roughly four fifths seen once; the top ten hold 2.5% to 3.5%. The sample was PBMCs. All receptors come from a woman aged 18-29 years in good health and CMV-seropositive. The CDR3 runs from the conserved cysteine through the conserved F or W.

j_gene	v_gene	CDR3aa
TRBJ1-6	TRBV2	CASSEWSVSPLHF
TRBJ2-7	TRBV6-1	CASRGQFYEQYF
TRBJ1-6	TRBV5-1	CASSNPGVGDNSPLHF
TRBJ2-3	TRBV4-1	CASSQGGGARTDTQYF
TRBJ1-2	TRBV19	CASSFSGTENYGYTF
TRBJ2-4	TRBV20-1	CSARQNIQYF
TRBJ2-1	TRBV19	CASSTEGLYNEQFF
TRBJ1-6	TRBV13	CASSTDSENNSPLHF
TRBJ2-3	TRBV7-7	CASSLAGGDTDTQYF
TRBJ2-5	TRBV19	CASSSRQGDTQYF
TRBJ1-5	TRBV30	CARLGTGGSQPQHF
TRBJ2-7	TRBV27	CASSPWDRGLQQYF
TRBJ1-2	TRBV27	CASRFNRELYGYTF
TRBJ2-1	TRBV4-2	CASSQTSGFGDEQFF
TRBJ2-5	TRBV7-2	CASSKVGVQETQYF
TRBJ1-1	TRBV5-4	CASSLRTGGYTEAFF
TRBJ1-6	TRBV6-1	CASRQGGYNSPLHF
TRBJ2-5	TRBV5-6	CASSLGRSYTGETQYF
TRBJ2-5	TRBV9	CASSVAADGTGTQYF
TRBJ2-7	TRBV14	CASSQEAPYEQYF
TRBJ2-3	TRBV14	CASSQDAGIGTDTQYF
TRBJ2-1	TRBV25-1	CASSEYYEQFF
TRBJ1-5	TRBV2	CASSYRGGSNQPQHF
TRBJ2-1	TRBV7-9	CASSSRGIYNEQFF
TRBJ1-2	TRBV5-1	CASSLGNIFYGYTF
TRBJ2-3	TRBV4-1	CASSQVLYTDTQYF
TRBJ2-5	TRBV15	CATSRDYSGGAWTQYF
TRBJ2-5	TRBV14	CASSQHRDIQETQYF
TRBJ1-1	TRBV7-8	CASSIVGLQIGTEAFF
TRBJ1-5	TRBV6-6	CASSYQYQPQHF
TRBJ2-5	TRBV18	CASSPGTHQETQYF
TRBJ1-1	TRBV7-6	CASSSVREGTEAFF
TRBJ2-2	TRBV4-1	CASSPYGGVNTGELFF
TRBJ1-3	TRBV9	CASSPSGAGGNTIYF
TRBJ2-1	TRBV15	CATSSGTGAIYNEQFF
TRBJ2-7	TRBV7-6	CASSSAGEITYEQYF
TRBJ2-5	TRBV9	CASSVGQGQETQYF